The present entry profiles one T cell receptor (beta chain) with its context. This sample was taken from a study of blood T cell repertoires in COVID-19. For the study at large: COVID-19 samples, acute and convalescent, were from the United States, Italy and Spain. PBMCs, B-cell-depleted T cells, or T cells provided the cDNA or gDNA that made up the material.

Per the authors' pipeline: Nucleated cell number was recorded as an estimate derived from reference gene primer amplification. Profiled with immunoSEQ multiplex PCR; TCRdb holds only in-frame clones, not every one. From that table come the V and J calls and clone size; the DNA was used to work out D and trimming. Of some 250,000 clones listed, 86% were seen once; the top ten hold about 12%. From germline, CDR1 is SGHDT and CDR2 YYEEEE. Trimming at V came to 4 bases and at J to 4 bases, leaving 10 bases not matched to a gene. This CDR3 region has 15 residues. This sequence originates from a man aged 80 or over with acute or convalescent COVID-19. Sequencing input: peripheral blood. The chain is built from TRBV5-6 and TRBJ2-7; 8 positions agree with TRBD1. CDR3 sequence: CASSQDIRGQYEQYF. In DNA form, the CDR3 reads TGTGCCAGCAGCCAAGACATCAGGGGGCAATACGAGCAGTACTTC. The whole variable domain, remainder taken from reference TRBV5-6 and TRBJ2-7, is DAGVTQSPTHLIKTRGQQVTLRCSPKSGHDTVSWYQQALGQGPQFIFQYYEEEERQRGNFPDRFSGHQFPNYSSELNVNALLLGDSALYLCASSQDIRGQYEQYFGPGTRLTVT.